The clone carrying this T cell receptor beta chain was detected only a few times. This sample was taken from a study of blood T cell repertoires in COVID-19. Sequencing was performed with immunoSEQ multiplex PCR; in TCRdb, only in-frame clones are kept and a portion is missing. The data show about 190,000 clones, with 80% to 85% seen just once and about 3.2% held by the top ten. The germline V gene encodes CDR1 SGDLS and CDR2 YYNGEE. The CDR3 length is 14 residues. Deletions cut 1 base from V and 3 bases from J, with 11 bases between. The rearrangement links TRBV9 to TRBJ2-7; possible D gene TRBD2, 5 bases. Sequenced input: PBMCs or T cells enriched from blood (not recorded which). This clonotype was sampled from a woman between 25 and 40 years old who had been exposed to COVID-19. The CDR3 loop reads CASSVLSEGYEQYF. DNA for the CDR3: TGTGCCAGCAGCGTACTGTCAGAGGGCTACGAGCAGTACTTC. The full variable domain, in which reference TRBV9 and TRBJ2-7 provide the parts outside the CDR3, is DSGVTQTPKHLITATGQRVTLRCSPRSGDLSVYWYQQSLDQGLQFLIQYYNGEERAKGNILERFSAQQFPDLHSELNLSSLELGDSALYFCASSVLSEGYEQYFGPGTRLTVT.